Listed below are T cell receptor beta chains from one sample, sequenced in a study of blood T cell repertoires in COVID-19. Profiled with immunoSEQ multiplex PCR; TCRdb holds only in-frame clones, not every one. The sample records about 240,000 clones, about 88% being singletons. The source material was peripheral blood. These receptors all stem from a woman in her fifties or sixties with COVID-19, enrolled during active disease. Each CDR3 is given with its conserved first and last residue. The order of the fields is CDR3 length, clone size, V gene, J gene, CDR3 protein. Clone size is stated in some rows and not others, as once, few, many or a class when expanded.

CDR3 length: 11; clone size: once; V gene: TRBV28; J gene: TRBJ2-7; CDR3 protein: CAIHRGNEQYF
CDR3 length: 13; clone size: NA; V gene: TRBV12-3/TRBV12-4; J gene: TRBJ1-2; CDR3 protein: CASSPRQLYGYTF
CDR3 length: 16; clone size: NA; V gene: TRBV2; J gene: TRBJ1-5; CDR3 protein: CASSEAHGRVNQPQHF
CDR3 length: 14; clone size: NA; V gene: TRBV11-1; J gene: TRBJ2-7; CDR3 protein: CASSFGQGRDEQYF
CDR3 length: 14; clone size: NA; V gene: TRBV27; J gene: TRBJ2-7; CDR3 protein: CASSLQGASYEQYF
CDR3 length: 15; clone size: few; V gene: TRBV19; J gene: TRBJ1-5; CDR3 protein: CASSFGSGGNQPQHF
CDR3 length: 13; clone size: NA; V gene: TRBV10-1; J gene: TRBJ1-6; CDR3 protein: CASSPRDNSPLHF
CDR3 length: 16; clone size: NA; V gene: TRBV10-1; J gene: TRBJ1-6; CDR3 protein: CASSESAGQGNSPLHF
CDR3 length: 17; clone size: NA; V gene: TRBV18; J gene: TRBJ2-6; CDR3 protein: CASSPPGQHSGANVLTF
CDR3 length: 16; clone size: few; V gene: TRBV28; J gene: TRBJ2-7; CDR3 protein: CASSFSLANLLYEQYF
CDR3 length: 13; clone size: NA; V gene: TRBV19; J gene: TRBJ2-2; CDR3 protein: CASSIDGQGKLFF
CDR3 length: 15; clone size: NA; V gene: TRBV6-5; J gene: TRBJ1-4; CDR3 protein: CASSSPTGNEGKLFF
CDR3 length: 14; clone size: NA; V gene: TRBV19; J gene: TRBJ1-6; CDR3 protein: CASSPRQNNSPLHF
CDR3 length: 17; clone size: once; V gene: TRBV19; J gene: TRBJ2-5; CDR3 protein: CASSIGAASLLQETQYF
CDR3 length: 14; clone size: once; V gene: TRBV5-6; J gene: TRBJ1-4; CDR3 protein: CASSFSGGKEKLFF
CDR3 length: 12; clone size: NA; V gene: TRBV18; J gene: TRBJ2-5; CDR3 protein: CASSPPGETQYF
CDR3 length: 14; clone size: NA; V gene: TRBV19; J gene: TRBJ1-1; CDR3 protein: CASRPGGPNTEAFF
CDR3 length: 15; clone size: NA; V gene: TRBV7-2; J gene: TRBJ1-1; CDR3 protein: CASSRTGTGYTEAFF
CDR3 length: 15; clone size: NA; V gene: TRBV27; J gene: TRBJ1-2; CDR3 protein: CASSLWGSGGFGYTF
CDR3 length: 14; clone size: NA; V gene: TRBV15; J gene: TRBJ1-6; CDR3 protein: CATSRERLNSPLHF
CDR3 length: 16; clone size: NA; V gene: TRBV21-1; J gene: TRBJ2-3; CDR3 protein: CASSKDKRQMTDTQYF
CDR3 length: 14; clone size: NA; V gene: TRBV10-3; J gene: TRBJ1-1; CDR3 protein: CAISEGWGDTEAFF
CDR3 length: 12; clone size: NA; V gene: TRBV19; J gene: TRBJ2-3; CDR3 protein: CASSSRLNTQYF
CDR3 length: 16; clone size: NA; V gene: TRBV15; J gene: TRBJ2-4; CDR3 protein: CATSSMRQLAKNIQYF
CDR3 length: 13; clone size: once; V gene: TRBV5-4; J gene: TRBJ1-1; CDR3 protein: CASSLRGNTEAFF
CDR3 length: 14; clone size: NA; V gene: TRBV6-5; J gene: TRBJ2-5; CDR3 protein: CARWDRGRGETQYF
CDR3 length: 16; clone size: NA; V gene: TRBV5-8; J gene: TRBJ1-1; CDR3 protein: CASSLGAGWGNTEAFF
CDR3 length: 13; clone size: NA; V gene: TRBV6-5; J gene: TRBJ1-5; CDR3 protein: CASSRTGTQPQHF
CDR3 length: 16; clone size: NA; V gene: TRBV10-3; J gene: TRBJ2-3; CDR3 protein: CAISEFRDRPTDTQYF
CDR3 length: 15; clone size: NA; V gene: TRBV5-1; J gene: TRBJ2-2; CDR3 protein: CASSLPGSRTGELFF
CDR3 length: 12; clone size: NA; V gene: TRBV2; J gene: TRBJ2-2; CDR3 protein: CASSPLWGELFF
CDR3 length: 14; clone size: NA; V gene: TRBV7-8; J gene: TRBJ2-5; CDR3 protein: CASSLTTGQETQYF
CDR3 length: 14; clone size: NA; V gene: TRBV7-8; J gene: TRBJ2-1; CDR3 protein: CASSLGTPINEQFF
CDR3 length: 16; clone size: NA; V gene: TRBV28; J gene: TRBJ1-3; CDR3 protein: CASSLRGGQGANTIYF
CDR3 length: 15; clone size: NA; V gene: TRBV7-9; J gene: TRBJ1-3; CDR3 protein: CASSADRGSGNTIYF
CDR3 length: 15; clone size: NA; V gene: TRBV5-5; J gene: TRBJ2-3; CDR3 protein: CASSLTSMSGDTQYF
CDR3 length: 17; clone size: NA; V gene: TRBV7-2; J gene: TRBJ1-3; CDR3 protein: CASSVRGSGSSGNTIYF
CDR3 length: 14; clone size: NA; V gene: TRBV20-1; J gene: TRBJ1-5; CDR3 protein: CSASIGESNQPQHF
CDR3 length: 19; clone size: once; V gene: TRBV10-1; J gene: TRBJ2-2; CDR3 protein: CASSTGLAGPRTGTGELFF
CDR3 length: 17; clone size: NA; V gene: TRBV7-9; J gene: TRBJ1-1; CDR3 protein: CASSAPGTGGRGAEAFF
CDR3 length: 15; clone size: NA; V gene: TRBV28; J gene: TRBJ2-5; CDR3 protein: CASSFLGILKETQYF
CDR3 length: 14; clone size: NA; V gene: TRBV5-6; J gene: TRBJ1-2; CDR3 protein: CASSFRGVNYGYTF
CDR3 length: 14; clone size: NA; V gene: TRBV9; J gene: TRBJ1-4; CDR3 protein: CASSKQGTNEKLFF
CDR3 length: 14; clone size: NA; V gene: TRBV27; J gene: TRBJ2-7; CDR3 protein: CASSLGGQGYEQYF
CDR3 length: 17; clone size: NA; V gene: TRBV15; J gene: TRBJ2-1; CDR3 protein: CATSRDQAGGPYNEQFF
CDR3 length: 13; clone size: NA; V gene: TRBV7-3; J gene: TRBJ2-1; CDR3 protein: CASSLDSVLEQFF
CDR3 length: 16; clone size: NA; V gene: TRBV11-3; J gene: TRBJ2-2; CDR3 protein: CASSLALAGGTGELFF
CDR3 length: 16; clone size: NA; V gene: TRBV7-2; J gene: TRBJ1-2; CDR3 protein: CASSLEWRGAGYGYTF
CDR3 length: 14; clone size: NA; V gene: TRBV30; J gene: TRBJ1-5; CDR3 protein: CAWSEGTGNQPQHF
CDR3 length: 16; clone size: NA; V gene: TRBV18; J gene: TRBJ1-1; CDR3 protein: CASSPPGRVLNTEAFF
CDR3 length: 15; clone size: NA; V gene: TRBV11-3; J gene: TRBJ2-1; CDR3 protein: CASSLVGAGDNEQFF